The next 3 T cell receptor beta chains were all read from a single sample in a study of T cell responses to AZD1222 COVID-19 vaccine. Only in-frame clones appear in the TCRdb table, and some are missing; sequencing was by immunoSEQ multiplex PCR. Altogether 140,000 or so clones are present, roughly 89% being singletons, with the ten largest covering under 2%. Sequenced here: peripheral blood, sampled 28 days after the second AZD1222 dose. These receptors all stem from an adult who received the AZD1222 COVID-19 vaccine.

The chain links TRBV7-8 to TRBJ2-5, with TRBD1 matching 9 bases. CDR1 SGHVS and CDR2 FQNEAQ come from the germline V gene. Losses at the gene ends were 3 bases for V and 5 bases for J; bases not matched to a gene: 10. The CDR3 is 16 residues long. In nucleotides, the CDR3 is TGTGCCAGCAGCTTTGAGGCGACAGGGGGGAGGGAGACCCAGTACTTC. This encodes CASSFEATGGRETQYF.

This chain uses TRBV25-1 with TRBJ2-6; 9 bases agree with TRBD1. Germline V gives CDR1 MGHDK, CDR2 SYGVNS. The V gene end was trimmed by 5 bases and the J gene end by 1 base; junction bases not matched to a gene: 6. CDR3 length: 17 amino acids. The DNA for the CDR3 is TGTGCCAGCAGTAAGGGACAGGGAGGATCTGGGGCCAACGTCCTGACTTTC. As protein: CASSKGQGGSGANVLTF.

The rearrangement links TRBV20-1 to TRBJ1-1; D gene unclear. V lost 3 bases and J lost 1, with 9 bases in between. This CDR3 contains 13 residues. The germline gives CDR1 DFQATT, CDR2 SNEGSKA (reference sequence). The CDR3: CSASLRTNTEAFF. CDR3 in DNA: TGCAGTGCTAGTCTCAGGACGAACACTGAAGCTTTCTTT.